The next 30 T cell receptor beta chains were all read from a single sample in a study of radiotherapy plus CTLA-4 blockade in lung cancer. Here immunoSEQ multiplex PCR was the method, and the copy in TCRdb shows in-frame clones only, minus some. Here the sample spans 55,000 to 65,000 clones, more than 70% being singletons. Sequenced material: peripheral blood, taken from a patient treated with radiotherapy plus ipilimumab. Every receptor here comes from a human donor with non-small cell lung cancer who had a complete response to radiotherapy plus ipilimumab.

This clone is a singleton in its sample. The V and J genes are TRBV4-3 and TRBJ2-3, with 8 nucleotides matching TRBD1. With 0 bases clipped from V and 5 bases from J, the junction kept 4 bases outside the gene matches. This CDR3 has 15 residues. From germline, CDR1 is LGHNA and CDR2 YSLEER. For the CDR3, the DNA is TGCGCCAGCAGCCAAGACAGGGGGCGCGGAGATACGCAGTATTTT. Translated, it gives CASSQDRGRGDTQYF.

The gene calls are TRBV5-5 and TRBJ1-5, with 7 bases that match TRBD1. This CDR3 region has 16 residues. CDR1 is SGHKS, CDR2 YYEKEE, per germline (reference sequence). V was clipped by 4 bases and J by 0 bases; unmatched bases: 7. In nucleotides, the CDR3 is TGTGCCAGCAGCGCGGGACAGAAATATAGCAATCAGCCCCAGCATTTT. Amino acid sequence: CASSAGQKYSNQPQHF.

The rearrangement joins TRBV5-1 to TRBJ1-3; TRBD1 is a possible D gene (6 bases). Trimming stripped 1 base from V and 4 bases from J, with 9 bases between. This CDR3 has 14 amino acids. Germline V gene data show CDR1 as SGHRS and CDR2 as YFSETQ. The CDR3 DNA reads as TGCGCCAGCAGCTTGAACAGGGAGGGAAACACCATATATTTT. It specifies CASSLNREGNTIYF.

The V call is TRBV5-1, the J call TRBJ2-1; D remains unclear. V shed 4 bases and J shed 10 bases, with 18 bases lying between them. Germline lookup yields CDR1 SGHRS and CDR2 YFSETQ. The CDR3 runs to 14 residues. The CDR3 DNA is TGCGCCAGCAGCCTCGCGGCCGACTTGTGGGAGCAGTTCTTC. Its protein is CASSLAADLWEQFF.

The rearrangement links TRBV23-1 to TRBJ2-5; a possible D gene is TRBD1 (5 bases). TRBV23-1 belongs to the ORF category, with a function that is uncertain. The V and J ends lost 0 bases and 5 bases respectively, with 7 bases between them. The CDR3 runs 13 residues. CDR3 bases: TGCGCCAGCAGTCAATCCAGGGTGGAGACCCAGTACTTC. It translates to CASSQSRVETQYF.

Relative to its sample, this clone is medium-sized. The chain recombines TRBV28 with TRBJ1-5, with TRBD1 matching over 11 bases. CDR1 MDHEN and CDR2 SYDVKM come from the germline V gene. The CDR3 length is 15 residues. The V segment lost 8 bases and the J segment 7 bases; nucleotides outside the gene matches: 10. Written as DNA, the CDR3 is TGTGCCAGCTCGGCAGGGACAGGGGGAGAACAGCCCCAGCATTTT. This codes for CASSAGTGGEQPQHF.

This clone has only one observation. V is TRBV27 and J is TRBJ1-2, with TRBD1 matching 7 bases. The CDR3 runs to 13 residues. CDR1 is MNHEY, CDR2 SMNVEV, per germline (reference sequence). V gave up 2 bases and J gave up 6 bases; unmatched junction bases: 3. CDR3 sequence: CASSLDRVHGYTF. In nucleotides, the CDR3 is TGTGCCAGCAGTTTAGACAGGGTCCATGGCTACACCTTC.

The chain's CDR3 is CASKEGGRFSYEQYF. The CDR3 DNA reads as TGTGCCAGCAAGGAGGGTGGAAGGTTTTCCTACGAGCAGTACTTC. The chain recombines TRBV28 with TRBJ2-5, with TRBD2 as a possible D gene (6 bases). Gene TRBJ2-7 matches the end of the DNA better, so the J call may be wrong. The CDR3 totals 15 residues. Germline-derived CDR1 and CDR2 are MDHEN and SYDVKM.

The gene calls are TRBV6-5 and TRBJ1-2; a weak D match, TRBD1 (5 bases). Germline V gene data show CDR1 as MNHEY and CDR2 as SVGAGI. CDR3 length: 14 residues. V was clipped by 2 bases and J by 5 bases, with 12 bases between them. The CDR3 coding sequence is TGTGCCAGCAGTTACAGGGGCTCTGAGTATGGCTACACCTTC. It encodes CASSYRGSEYGYTF.

This chain links TRBV10-1 with TRBJ2-1; 11 bases align to TRBD1. This CDR3 is 16 amino acids long. V trimming: 0 bases; J trimming: 7 bases; junction bases outside the gene matches: 5. Germline lookup yields CDR1 WNHNN and CDR2 SYGVQD (reference sequence). The CDR3 protein is CASSESGQGGQNEQFF. For the CDR3, the DNA is TGCGCCAGCAGTGAGTCGGGACAGGGGGGGCAGAATGAGCAGTTCTTC.

This rearrangement joins TRBV4-1 to TRBJ2-7, with D perhaps TRBD2 (5 bases). The V end lost 4 bases, the J end lost 4 bases, and 17 bases lay between the germline ends. CDR1 is MGHRA, CDR2 YSYEKL, per germline. The CDR3 consists of 15 residues. The CDR3 reads CASSREALVAYEQYF. CDR3 bases: TGCGCCAGCAGCCGAGAGGCACTAGTAGCTTACGAGCAGTACTTC.

The V call is TRBV6-6, the J call TRBJ1-3, with D hard to call. Germline V gene data show CDR1 as MNHNY and CDR2 as SVGAGI (reference sequence). The CDR3 is made up of 14 amino acids. The V gene lost 4 bases and the J gene lost 1 base, with 8 bases spanning the gap. The CDR3 region is CASSFGFSGNTIYF. CDR3 in DNA: TGTGCCAGCAGTTTCGGGTTTTCTGGAAACACCATATATTTT.

The gene calls are TRBV10-3 and TRBJ1-2; D call uncertain. The CDR3 contains 13 residues. Germline assignment: CDR1 ENHRY and CDR2 SYGVKD. Trimming stripped 3 bases from V and 3 bases from J, with 8 bases between. CDR3 coding DNA: TGTGCCATCAGTGACAGTTCCCACTATGGCTACACCTTC. Its translation is CAISDSSHYGYTF.

This rearrangement joins TRBV7-2 to TRBJ2-5; 7 positions match TRBD1. TRBJ2-7 explains the end of the DNA better; the J call may be wrong. The CDR3 extends over 15 amino acids. CDR1 is SGHTA and CDR2 is FQGNSA in the germline V gene. This chain's CDR3 is CASSQTGAGSYEQYF. In nucleotides, the CDR3 is TGTGCCAGCAGCCAAACAGGGGCGGGTTCCTACGAGCAGTACTTC.

In DNA form, the CDR3 reads TGTGCCAGCAGTTACACGACAGGGGGCGAGGAGACCCAGTACTTC. This codes for CASSYTTGGEETQYF. The J gene is TRBJ2-5, the V gene TRBV6-6; 10 bases agree with TRBD1. Trimming at V came to 2 bases and at J to 5 bases, leaving 5 bases not matched to a gene. The CDR3 is 15 residues long. Germline V lookup: CDR1 MNHNY, CDR2 SVGAGI (reference sequence).

The rearrangement links TRBV19 to TRBJ2-3; TRBD1 might be the D (5 bases). With 5 bases removed from V and 3 bases from J, the gap between germline ends came to 6 bases. In germline, CDR1 is LNHDA, CDR2 SQIVND (reference sequence). The CDR3 is made up of 12 amino acids. The CDR3 is CASSRQTDTQYF. The CDR3 DNA reads as TGTGCCAGTAGTCGACAGACAGATACGCAGTATTTT. The full variable domain, its missing parts supplied by reference TRBV19 and TRBJ2-3, is DGGITQSPKYLFRKEGQNVTLSCEQNLNHDAMYWYRQDPGQGLRLIYYSQIVNDFQKGDIAEGYSVSREKKESFPLTVTSAQKNPTAFYLCASSRQTDTQYFGPGTRLTVL.

The rearrangement links TRBV11-2 to TRBJ2-4, with 7 bases identical to TRBD2. This CDR3 has 14 amino acids. The germline CDR1 and CDR2 sequences are SGHAT and FQNNGV. The junction had 4 bases not matched to a gene; V was cut back by 4 bases and J by 4 bases. CDR3 residues: CASSSLRGKNIQYF. The CDR3 DNA follows: TGTGCCAGCAGCTCCCTGCGGGGGAAAAACATTCAGTACTTC.

The CDR3 here is CASSPGGGSGGSYEQYF. In DNA form, the CDR3 reads TGTGCCAGTAGCCCAGGGGGTGGTAGCGGGGGCTCCTACGAGCAGTACTTC. The V and J genes are TRBV19 and TRBJ2-7; 9 bases are a match to TRBD2. The germline CDR1 and CDR2 sequences are LNHDA and SQIVND (reference sequence). The CDR3 is made up of 17 amino acids. V trimming: 6 bases; J trimming: 0 bases; junction bases outside the gene matches: 12.

This chain joins TRBV4-1 and TRBJ2-7; the match to TRBD2 covers 9 bases. The germline V gene has CDR1 MGHRA and CDR2 YSYEKL. Trimming cost V 4 bases and J 0 bases; bases outside gene matches: 7. CDR3 length: 16 residues. CDR3 sequence: CASSPQLSGSSYEQYF. Written as DNA, the CDR3 is TGCGCCAGCAGCCCACAACTTAGCGGGAGCTCCTACGAGCAGTACTTC.

Worth noting for this clone: A junction end diverges from the germline sequence, so it may reflect a read error. The gene calls are TRBV7-9 and TRBJ2-1; a weak D match, TRBD1 (5 bases). This CDR3 contains 15 residues. The germline CDR1 and CDR2 sequences are SEHNR and FQNEAQ (reference sequence). The DNA for the CDR3 is TGTGCCAGCAACTTAATGACAGTCTCATACAATGAGCAGTTCTTC. This encodes CASNLMTVSYNEQFF.

This clone was seen a handful of times. This chain joins TRBV6-5 and TRBJ2-5; D gene uncertain. This CDR3 has 16 amino acids. Deletions cut 2 bases from V and 4 bases from J, with 17 bases between. Germline lookup yields CDR1 MNHEY and CDR2 SVGAGI. The CDR3 bases are TGTGCCAGCAGTTACAGTAGAAGATTGGTCGGAGAGACCCAGTACTTC. This sequence encodes CASSYSRRLVGETQYF.

The chain employs TRBV11-2 and TRBJ1-6; no clear D. The CDR3 is made up of 16 amino acids. V lost 5 bases to trimming and J lost 0 bases, with 11 bases between them. Germline-derived CDR1 and CDR2 are SGHAT and FQNNGV. The CDR3 loop is CASSRDLSSYNSPLHF. Written as DNA, the CDR3 is TGTGCCAGCAGCCGTGACTTGAGCTCCTATAATTCACCCCTCCACTTT.

For this clone: At the DNA level, this CDR3 is encoded by other sequences in the same sample as well. The chain links TRBV18 to TRBJ1-2; tentatively, D is TRBD1 (6 bases). V gave up 1 base and J gave up 3 bases, with 6 bases separating them. Germline V lookup: CDR1 KGHSH, CDR2 LQKENI. The CDR3 contains 13 residues. The chain's CDR3 is CASSPQGDYGYTF. CDR3 coding DNA: TGTGCCAGCTCACCACAGGGGGACTATGGCTACACCTTC.

This chain connects TRBV29-1 to TRBJ2-2; the match to TRBD2 covers 7 bases. V shed 2 bases and J 9 bases; nucleotides not matched to a gene: 9. The germline V gene encodes CDR1 SQVTM and CDR2 ANQGSEA. CDR3 size: 14 residues. The CDR3 spells CSVERGGSVRELFF. Here the CDR3 DNA reads TGCAGCGTTGAAAGGGGCGGGAGCGTCAGGGAGCTGTTTTTT.

The chain's CDR3 is CASSSGRQINEKLFF. The CDR3 DNA follows: TGTGCCAGCAGCTCAGGGCGACAGATAAATGAAAAACTGTTTTTT. The chain carries TRBV11-2 and TRBJ1-4; tentatively, D is TRBD1 (5 bases). Germline V gene data show CDR1 as SGHAT and CDR2 as FQNNGV. This CDR3 contains 15 residues. V was shortened by 4 bases and J by 5 bases, with 14 bases between the two germline ends.

J is TRBJ2-4 and V is TRBV27; 7 bases match TRBD2. With 2 bases clipped from V and 0 bases from J, the junction kept 4 bases outside the gene matches. CDR1 is MNHEY, CDR2 SMNVEV, per germline (reference sequence). There are 16 residues in the CDR3. The CDR3, as DNA: TGTGCCAGCAGTTTAACGGGAGGTTTAGCCAAAAACATTCAGTACTTC. The encoded protein is CASSLTGGLAKNIQYF.

The genes are TRBV7-9 and TRBJ1-1, with 7 positions matching TRBD1. This CDR3 comprises 15 residues. V dropped 6 bases and J dropped 1; count of bases not matched to a gene: 8. Germline CDR1 and CDR2: SEHNR and FQNEAQ (reference sequence). The CDR3 is CASRDKQGRNTEAFF. Here the CDR3 DNA reads TGTGCCAGCAGGGATAAACAGGGGCGGAACACTGAAGCTTTCTTT.

The V call is TRBV5-1, the J call TRBJ2-7; D remains unclear. CDR3 length: 16 residues. Germline values: CDR1 SGHRS, CDR2 YFSETQ. The V end was cut by 0 bases, the J end by 0 bases, with 13 bases between. The CDR3 sequence is CASSLAIPRSSYEQYF. The CDR3 region has the DNA TGCGCCAGCAGCTTGGCCATACCTAGGAGCTCCTACGAGCAGTACTTC.

The V and J genes are TRBV19 and TRBJ2-1; tentatively, D is TRBD1 (5 bases). This CDR3 is 13 amino acids long. V was trimmed by 3 bases and J by 5 bases, leaving 8 bases between them. Germline V gives CDR1 LNHDA, CDR2 SQIVND (reference sequence). The CDR3 DNA reads TGTGCCAGTAGTATCTCCAGGGACAATGAGCAGTTCTTC. It yields the protein CASSISRDNEQFF.

The CDR3 loop reads CASSRQAGGAYEQYF. CDR3 sequence (DNA): TGTGCCAGCAGCCGCCAAGCGGGAGGGGCCTACGAGCAGTACTTC. This sequence joins TRBV14 and TRBJ2-7; 10 bases line up with TRBD2. CDR1 and CDR2 (germline): SGHDN, FVKESK. The V segment lost 4 bases and the J segment 2 bases; nucleotides outside the gene matches: 5. The CDR3 runs 15 residues.